The 28 T cell receptor beta chains presented below share a single source sample, sequenced in a study of T cell responses to AZD1222 COVID-19 vaccine. Generated by immunoSEQ multiplex PCR, the TCRdb table keeps only in-frame clones and is missing some. The data show 150,000 or so clones, approximately 90% seen once. The source material was peripheral blood, sampled on day 0 of AZD1222 vaccination. The receptors shown here come from an adult in good health.

Here the CDR3 DNA reads TGCAGCGGGTTGCAGGGGGTCTATGGCTACACCTTC. Protein: CSGLQGVYGYTF. The chain recombines TRBV29-1 with TRBJ1-2; 7 positions agree with TRBD1. J gave up 4 bases and V 7 bases, and 6 bases lay outside the gene matches. The CDR3 is 12 amino acids. Germline-derived CDR1 and CDR2 are SQVTM and ANQGSEA.

The CDR3 DNA is TGTGCCAGCAGTCGGACAGATACGCAGTATTTT. Protein: CASSRTDTQYF. The chain is built from TRBV6-6 and TRBJ2-3; D unresolved. CDR1 is MNHNY, CDR2 SVGAGI, per germline (reference sequence). V was pared by 5 bases and J by 3 bases, with 3 bases between. The CDR3 is 11 amino acids.

A few counts support this clone. This sequence joins TRBV15 and TRBJ2-1; D is perhaps TRBD1 (6 bases). Germline CDR1 is LNHNV and CDR2 is YYDKDF (reference sequence). V lost 8 bases and J 2 bases, leaving 13 bases between the germline ends. This CDR3 spans 14 amino acids. As DNA, the CDR3 is TGTGCCACCGGGACAAGGGCCACCTACAATGAGCAGTTCTTC. Its translation: CATGTRATYNEQFF.

A note on this clone: The same CDR3 also results from other DNA sequences found in this sample. The chain combines TRBV9 with TRBJ2-2; 7 bases align to TRBD2. V gave up 3 bases and J gave up 5 bases; unmatched junction bases: 4. The germline gives CDR1 SGDLS, CDR2 YYNGEE. This CDR3 has 14 amino acids. The CDR3 loop reads CASSATGGTGELFF. For the CDR3, the DNA is TGTGCCAGCAGCGCCACGGGGGGTACCGGGGAGCTGTTTTTT.

V and J are TRBV2 and TRBJ1-5; no reliable D call. The V gene's germline CDR1 is SNHLY and CDR2 FYNNEI. The CDR3 runs to 14 residues. The V end lost 8 bases, the J end lost 1 base, and 12 bases lay between the germline ends. In DNA, the CDR3 is TGTGCCAGCTCGGGTTCGAGGAGCAATCAGCCCCAGCATTTT. Residues: CASSGSRSNQPQHF.

This chain uses TRBV4-2 with TRBJ2-5, with TRBD2 matching over 7 bases. CDR3 size: 17 residues. The J segment lost 1 base and the V segment lost 0 bases, leaving 8 bases of the junction unmatched. Germline assignment: CDR1 LGHNA and CDR2 YNFKEQ. The CDR3 protein is CASSQDPRGKGQETQYF. CDR3 DNA: TGTGCCAGCAGCCAAGATCCGCGGGGGAAGGGCCAAGAGACCCAGTACTTC.

The chain combines TRBV2 with TRBJ1-6; no clear D. The CDR3 totals 15 residues. V dropped 7 bases and J dropped 2 bases, with 12 bases sitting between them. CDR1 SNHLY and CDR2 FYNNEI come from the germline V gene. Here the CDR3 reads CASIRQNPYNSPLHF. The CDR3 DNA sequence: TGTGCCAGCATCCGTCAAAATCCCTATAATTCACCCCTCCACTTT.

V is TRBV7-2 and J is TRBJ2-3; D gene ambiguous. The germline V and J ends were trimmed by 7 bases and 2 bases, with 7 bases remaining between them. Germline loops: CDR1 SGHTA, CDR2 FQGNSA. The CDR3 length is 12 residues. This chain's CDR3 is CASTTYTDTQYF. The CDR3 coding sequence is TGTGCCAGCACCACCTACACAGATACGCAGTATTTT.

CDR3 protein: CASRVRGHMNTEAFF. CDR3 nucleotides: TGTGCCAGCAGAGTGAGGGGGCACATGAACACTGAAGCTTTCTTT. The chain joins TRBV5-6 to TRBJ1-1, with TRBD1 matching over 7 bases. This CDR3 is built from 15 residues. From germline, CDR1 is SGHDT and CDR2 YYEEEE. Losses at the gene ends were 5 bases for V and 0 bases for J; bases not matched to a gene: 7.

The chain couples TRBV5-4 to TRBJ2-1, with TRBD1 identical over 8 bases. Germline CDR1 and CDR2: SGHNT and YYREEE (reference sequence). V lost 2 bases to trimming and J lost 4 bases; unmatched junction nucleotides: 11. CDR3 size: 17 residues. This CDR3 is CASSFRTGGFLYNEQFF. The CDR3 coding sequence is TGTGCCAGCAGCTTTCGCACAGGGGGTTTTTTGTACAATGAGCAGTTCTTC.

The chain joins TRBV5-1 to TRBJ2-2, with 9 positions matching TRBD1. Germline trimming cut 4 bases from V and 6 bases from J; bases unmatched to any gene: 4. The CDR3 contains 14 residues. The V gene's germline CDR1 is SGHRS and CDR2 YFSETQ. In DNA, the CDR3 is TGCGCCAGCAGCCCGGGACAGGGTCCCGGGGAGCTGTTTTTT. Translating gives CASSPGQGPGELFF.

This clone was observed a few times. The chain couples TRBV14 to TRBJ2-7; 9 nucleotides line up with TRBD1. V dropped 1 base and J dropped 4; count of bases not matched to a gene: 8. The CDR3 runs to 16 residues. Germline values: CDR1 SGHDN, CDR2 FVKESK. CDR3 region: CASSQVMGQGIYEQYF. The CDR3, as DNA: TGTGCCAGCAGCCAAGTGATGGGACAGGGTATTTACGAGCAGTACTTC.

This sequence joins TRBV7-9 and TRBJ1-6; 10 bases line up with TRBD1. The CDR3 has 15 amino acids. The V and J ends lost 5 bases and 6 bases, in that order; junction bases with no gene match: 4. CDR1 and CDR2 (germline): SEHNR, FQNEAQ (reference sequence). The CDR3 DNA is TGTGCCAGCAGCCCAGGACAGGGGGGTAATTCACCCCTCCACTTT. Translated, it gives CASSPGQGGNSPLHF.

The V and J genes are TRBV5-5 and TRBJ2-1; 12 bases are shared with TRBD2. The CDR3 totals 15 residues. Losses at the gene ends were 4 bases for V and 3 bases for J; bases not matched to a gene: 2. In germline, CDR1 is SGHKS, CDR2 YYEKEE (reference sequence). The CDR3 DNA is TGTGCCAGCAGCCCGACTAGCGGGGGCTACAATGAGCAGTTCTTC. Translating it yields CASSPTSGGYNEQFF. The entire variable domain, with the rest obtained from reference TRBV5-5 and TRBJ2-1, is as follows: DAGVTQSPTHLIKTRGQQVTLRCSPISGHKSVSWYQQVLGQGPQFIFQYYEKEERGRGNFPDRFSARQFPNYSSELNVNALLLGDSALYLCASSPTSGGYNEQFFGPGTRLTVL.

The chain links TRBV2 to TRBJ2-3, with TRBD1 as a possible D gene (5 bases). Per germline, CDR1 SNHLY and CDR2 FYNNEI. The CDR3 consists of 15 residues. The V gene lost 4 bases and the J gene lost 0 bases, with 11 bases spanning the gap. CDR3 nucleotides: TGTGCCAGCAGTGGCCAGGGTTCTAGCACAGATACGCAGTATTTT. It codes for CASSGQGSSTDTQYF.

The chain recombines TRBV4-2 with TRBJ2-1; unclear D gene. The CDR3 covers 12 residues. The V and J ends lost 1 base and 9 bases respectively, with 7 bases between them. In germline, CDR1 is LGHNA, CDR2 YNFKEQ. The CDR3 spells CASSQGGPEQFF. The DNA for the CDR3 is TGTGCCAGCAGCCAAGGGGGTCCTGAGCAGTTCTTC.

This rearrangement joins TRBV7-2 to TRBJ1-2; D is perhaps TRBD1 (6 bases). Germline values: CDR1 SGHTA, CDR2 FQGNSA. The V gene lost 5 bases and the J gene lost 7 bases, with 17 bases spanning the gap. This CDR3 is 14 amino acids long. Written as DNA, the CDR3 is TGTGCCAGCAGCACCCAAACAGGGATGGGTGGCTACACCTTC. Its translation is CASSTQTGMGGYTF.

The CDR3 region is CASGPQGSRGGEQYF. The CDR3 nucleotides are TGTGCCAGCGGACCTCAGGGTAGCCGGGGAGGAGAGCAGTACTTC. J is TRBJ2-7 and V is TRBV6-5, with D possibly TRBD2 on 6 matching bases. Germline V lookup: CDR1 MNHEY, CDR2 SVGAGI. Between the trimmed V and J ends, which lost 8 bases and 7 bases, there was a span of 24 bases. This CDR3 is built from 15 residues.

The V gene is TRBV24-1, the J gene TRBJ1-2, with TRBD1 identical over 9 bases. Trimming cost V 4 bases and J 2 bases; bases outside gene matches: 7. The CDR3 totals 16 residues. The germline CDR1 and CDR2 sequences are KGHDR and SFDVKD. CDR3 sequence reads: CATSEPNGQGNYGYTF. The CDR3, as DNA: TGTGCCACCAGTGAACCAAACGGACAGGGGAACTATGGCTACACCTTC.

In its sample, this clone was seen once. The chain couples TRBV29-1 to TRBJ1-5, with D unclear. V was clipped by 0 bases and J by 4 bases, with 7 bases between them. Germline V lookup: CDR1 SQVTM, CDR2 ANQGSEA. This CDR3 has 13 residues. The CDR3, as DNA: TGCAGCGTTGAAGACGGTCGGAATCAGCCCCAGCATTTT. Translated, it gives CSVEDGRNQPQHF.

The rearrangement joins TRBV5-4 to TRBJ1-6, with 9 bases aligning to TRBD1. The germline CDR1 and CDR2 sequences are SGHNT and YYREEE (reference sequence). V dropped 4 bases and J dropped 7; count of bases not matched to a gene: 3. The CDR3 is made up of 14 amino acids. The CDR3 DNA is TGTGCCAGCAGCGCGACAGGGGGAAATTCACCCCTCCACTTT. It yields the protein CASSATGGNSPLHF.

This chain connects TRBV25-1 to TRBJ1-4; D not resolved. The CDR3 runs to 15 residues. V lost 2 bases and J lost 4, with 11 bases in between. CDR1 MGHDK and CDR2 SYGVNS come from the germline V gene. The CDR3 DNA follows: TGTGCCAGCAGTGAAAAGACGGACTATAATGAAAAACTGTTTTTT. Protein sequence: CASSEKTDYNEKLFF.

The chain is built from TRBV19 and TRBJ1-5; TRBD1 might be the D (5 bases). CDR1 is LNHDA and CDR2 is SQIVND in the germline V gene (reference sequence). This CDR3 comprises 16 residues. Trimming shortened V by 10 bases and J by 1 base, and 20 bases separated the two germline ends. CDR3 region: CATGTALGNSNQPQHF. CDR3 bases: TGTGCCACCGGGACGGCCCTAGGGAACAGCAATCAGCCCCAGCATTTT.

The chain couples TRBV3-1 (or the pseudogene TRBV3-2) to TRBJ1-1; 8 positions match TRBD1. After removal of 5 bases from V and 0 bases from J, the junction contained 11 bases not matched to a gene. Looked up from germline, CDR1 is LGHDT and CDR2 is YNNKEL (reference sequence). This CDR3 region has 17 residues. Here the CDR3 reads CASSWGTGSNMNTEAFF. The CDR3 DNA is TGTGCCAGCAGCTGGGGGACAGGCTCTAACATGAACACTGAAGCTTTCTTT.

The chain couples TRBV4-2 to TRBJ2-3; 8 nucleotides agree with TRBD2. This CDR3 spans 18 amino acids. With 4 bases clipped from V and 6 bases from J, the junction kept 18 bases outside the gene matches. CDR1 is LGHNA, CDR2 YNFKEQ, per germline. Written as DNA, the CDR3 is TGTGCCAGCAGCCCGGAGAGGAGGGCGGCGGGGGGTTACGATACGCAGTATTTT. Its translation: CASSPERRAAGGYDTQYF.

V usage is TRBV12-5 and J usage is TRBJ1-4, with TRBD1 as a possible D gene (6 bases). The germline gives CDR1 LGHNT, CDR2 FRNRAP. The length of the CDR3 is 18 residues. V gave up 7 bases and J gave up 0 bases, with 21 bases separating them. The CDR3 DNA reads as TGTGCTAGTGTCCTCCTACAGGGTTTGTATCCAACTAATGAAAAACTGTTTTTT. Amino acid sequence: CASVLLQGLYPTNEKLFF.

The chain employs TRBV24-1 and TRBJ2-2, with TRBD1 matching 7 bases. V gave up 1 base and J gave up 3 bases; unmatched junction bases: 4. In germline, CDR1 is KGHDR, CDR2 SFDVKD. This CDR3 contains 16 residues. The DNA of the CDR3 is TGTGCCACCAGTGATTTTGGCCAGGGGGACACCGGGGAGCTGTTTTTT. This codes for CATSDFGQGDTGELFF.

This chain joins TRBV6-5 and TRBJ2-5; perhaps TRBD1 as D (6 bases). This CDR3 has 14 residues. The V gene lost 5 bases and the J gene lost 2 bases, with 12 bases spanning the gap. Germline CDR1 is MNHEY and CDR2 is SVGAGI. The CDR3: CASSSHREQETQYF. CDR3 nucleotide sequence: TGTGCCAGCAGTAGTCACAGGGAACAAGAGACCCAGTACTTC.